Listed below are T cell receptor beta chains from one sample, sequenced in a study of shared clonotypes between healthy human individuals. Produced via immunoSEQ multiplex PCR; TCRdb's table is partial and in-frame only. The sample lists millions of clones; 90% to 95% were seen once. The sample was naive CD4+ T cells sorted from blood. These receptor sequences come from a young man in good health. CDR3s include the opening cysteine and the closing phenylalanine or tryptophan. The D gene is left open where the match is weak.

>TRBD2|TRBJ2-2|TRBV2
CATGQAGGTGELFF
TGTGCCACTGGACAAGCGGGAGGGACCGGGGAGCTGTTTTTT
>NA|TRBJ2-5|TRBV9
CASSEGQEGETQYF
TGTGCCAGCAGCGAAGGACAGGAGGGTGAGACCCAGTACTTC
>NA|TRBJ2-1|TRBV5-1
CASSSLGGGLSYNEQFF
TGCGCCAGCAGCTCTTTGGGGGGAGGACTATCCTACAATGAGCAGTTCTTC
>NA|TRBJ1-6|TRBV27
CASRGGLRGHNSPLHF
TGTGCCAGCAGGGGGGGCCTGAGAGGGCATAATTCACCCCTCCACTTT
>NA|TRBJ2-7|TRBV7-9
CASSADSLIISYEQYF
TGTGCCAGCAGCGCGGACTCTCTCATTATTTCCTACGAGCAGTACTTC
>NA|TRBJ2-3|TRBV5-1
CASSPDRGTDTQYF
TGCGCCAGCAGCCCTGACAGAGGCACAGATACGCAGTATTTT
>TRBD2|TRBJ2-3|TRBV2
CASTWVLAATDTQYF
TGTGCCAGCACGTGGGTACTAGCGGCCACAGATACGCAGTATTTT
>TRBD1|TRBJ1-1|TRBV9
CASSVHSGGRTEAFF
TGTGCCAGCAGCGTGCACTCAGGGGGTCGGACTGAAGCTTTCTTT
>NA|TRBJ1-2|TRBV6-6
CASNLIPRSSDGYTF
TGTGCCAGCAACCTTATCCCCAGGTCTTCAGATGGCTACACCTTC
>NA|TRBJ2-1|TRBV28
CASTGGGAYNEQFF
TGTGCCAGCACCGGAGGAGGGGCATACAATGAGCAGTTCTTC
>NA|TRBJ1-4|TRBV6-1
CASRTDPTNEKLFF
TGTGCCAGCAGGACAGACCCAACTAATGAAAAACTGTTTTTT
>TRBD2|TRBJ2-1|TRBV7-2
CASTSGLAGNEQFF
TGTGCCAGCACCTCGGGACTAGCTGGCAATGAGCAGTTCTTC
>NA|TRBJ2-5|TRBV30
CAWSGAGARFETQYF
TGTGCCTGGAGTGGTGCGGGGGCCCGGTTTGAGACCCAGTACTTC
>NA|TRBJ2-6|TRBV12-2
CASRARTGRVSGANVLTF
TGTGCAAGTCGCGCTAGGACAGGGAGAGTCTCTGGGGCCAACGTCCTGACTTTC
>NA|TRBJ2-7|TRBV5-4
CASSLGTLGGYEQYF
TGTGCCAGCAGCCTTGGGACCCTAGGGGGCTACGAGCAGTACTTC
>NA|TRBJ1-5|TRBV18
CASSPGREGNQPQHF
TGTGCCAGCTCACCAGGCAGGGAGGGGAATCAGCCCCAGCATTTT
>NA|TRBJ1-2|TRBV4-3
CASSQEEQGYYGYTF
TGCGCCAGCAGCCAAGAGGAACAGGGCTATTATGGCTACACCTTC
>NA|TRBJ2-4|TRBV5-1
CASSTGGGSGANIQYF
TGCGCCAGCAGCACGGGGGGCGGGAGTGGGGCGAACATTCAGTACTTC
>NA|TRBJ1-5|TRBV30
CAWDTKGNQPQHF
TGTGCCTGGGATACAAAAGGCAATCAGCCCCAGCATTTT
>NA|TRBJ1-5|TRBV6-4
CASSEMGGNQPQHF
TGTGCCAGCAGCGAGATGGGGGGGAATCAGCCCCAGCATTTT
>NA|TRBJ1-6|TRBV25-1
CASSEFGVNSPLHF
TGTGCCAGCAGTGAATTTGGAGTTAATTCACCCCTCCACTTT
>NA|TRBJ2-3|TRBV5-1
CASRYVGGRNTDTQYF
TGCGCCAGCAGATATGTAGGGGGGCGAAACACAGATACGCAGTATTTT
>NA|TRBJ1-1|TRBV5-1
CASSSDGGVTEAFF
TGCGCCAGCAGCTCTGACGGCGGGGTCACTGAAGCTTTCTTT
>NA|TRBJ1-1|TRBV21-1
CASSKEVGTGKPNTEAFF
TGTGCCAGCAGCAAAGAGGTAGGGACAGGGAAACCGAACACTGAAGCTTTCTTT
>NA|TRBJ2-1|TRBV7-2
CASSPPPVGNEQFF
TGTGCCAGCAGCCCCCCGCCGGTAGGCAATGAGCAGTTCTTC
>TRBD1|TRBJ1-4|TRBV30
CAWSQGANEKLFF
TGTGCCTGGAGCCAGGGGGCTAATGAAAAACTGTTTTTT
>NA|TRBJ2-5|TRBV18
CASSAERGKETQYF
TGTGCCAGCTCGGCAGAAAGAGGGAAGGAGACCCAGTACTTC
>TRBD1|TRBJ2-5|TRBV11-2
CASSARQGETQYF
TGTGCCAGCAGCGCGCGACAGGGAGAGACCCAGTACTTC
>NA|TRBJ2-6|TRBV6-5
CASSYSSPGANVLTF
TGTGCCAGCAGTTACTCTTCCCCTGGGGCCAACGTCCTGACTTTC
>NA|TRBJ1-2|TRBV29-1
CSVEVFGVGSGYTF
TGCAGCGTTGAAGTATTCGGGGTAGGCTCTGGCTACACCTTC
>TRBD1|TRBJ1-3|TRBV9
CASSVLGQGGNTIYF
TGTGCCAGCAGCGTATTGGGACAGGGTGGAAACACCATATATTTT
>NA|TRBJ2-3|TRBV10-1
CASSESGRDTQYF
TGCGCCAGCAGTGAGTCGGGGCGAGATACGCAGTATTTT
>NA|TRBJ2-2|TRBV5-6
CASSLGQAAGELFF
TGTGCCAGCAGCTTGGGGCAGGCGGCTGGGGAGCTGTTTTTT
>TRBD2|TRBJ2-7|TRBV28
CASTGGSFSYEQYF
TGTGCCAGCACGGGAGGCAGCTTCTCCTACGAGCAGTACTTC
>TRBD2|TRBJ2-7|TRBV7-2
CASSRGLAGQYSEQYF
TGTGCCAGCAGCCGCGGACTAGCGGGACAGTACTCCGAGCAGTACTTC
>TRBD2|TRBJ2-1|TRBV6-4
CASSEGAGVSYNEQFF
TGTGCCAGCAGTGAGGGAGCGGGGGTTTCCTACAATGAGCAGTTCTTC
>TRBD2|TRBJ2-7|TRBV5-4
CASSLGKRDYEQYF
TGTGCCAGCAGCTTAGGCAAGCGGGACTACGAGCAGTACTTC
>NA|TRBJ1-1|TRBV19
CASSERRSDTEAFF
TGTGCCAGTAGTGAGCGGAGGTCGGACACTGAAGCTTTCTTT
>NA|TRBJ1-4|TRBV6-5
CASSSPNEKLFF
TGTGCCAGCAGTTCCCCTAATGAAAAACTGTTTTTT
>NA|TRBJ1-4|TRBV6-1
CASSERPNEKLFF
TGTGCCAGCAGTGAGCGGCCCAATGAAAAACTGTTTTTT
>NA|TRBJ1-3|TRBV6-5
CASRDPSGNTIYF
TGTGCCAGCCGGGATCCCTCTGGAAACACCATATATTTT
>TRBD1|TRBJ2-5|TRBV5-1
CASSPAGTEETQYF
TGCGCCAGCAGCCCCGCCGGGACAGAAGAGACCCAGTACTTC